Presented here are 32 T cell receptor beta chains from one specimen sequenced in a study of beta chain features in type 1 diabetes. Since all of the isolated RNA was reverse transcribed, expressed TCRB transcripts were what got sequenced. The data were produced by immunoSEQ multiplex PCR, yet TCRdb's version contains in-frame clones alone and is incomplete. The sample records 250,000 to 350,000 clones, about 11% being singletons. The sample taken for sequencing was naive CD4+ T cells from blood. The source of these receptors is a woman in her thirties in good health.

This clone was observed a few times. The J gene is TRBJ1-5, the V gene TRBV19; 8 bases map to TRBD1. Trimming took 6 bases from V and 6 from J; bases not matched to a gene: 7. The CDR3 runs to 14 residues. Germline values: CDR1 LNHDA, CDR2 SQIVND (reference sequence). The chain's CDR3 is CASRQGATSQPQHF. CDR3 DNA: TGTGCCAGTAGGCAGGGGGCTACAAGTCAGCCCCAGCATTTT.

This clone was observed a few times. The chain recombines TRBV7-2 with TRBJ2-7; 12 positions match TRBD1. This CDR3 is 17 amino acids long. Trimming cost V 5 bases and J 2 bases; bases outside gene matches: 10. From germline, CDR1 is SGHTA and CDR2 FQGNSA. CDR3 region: CASSLRPGQGATYEQYF. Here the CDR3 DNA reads TGTGCCAGCAGCCTTCGCCCGGGACAGGGGGCTACCTACGAGCAGTACTTC.

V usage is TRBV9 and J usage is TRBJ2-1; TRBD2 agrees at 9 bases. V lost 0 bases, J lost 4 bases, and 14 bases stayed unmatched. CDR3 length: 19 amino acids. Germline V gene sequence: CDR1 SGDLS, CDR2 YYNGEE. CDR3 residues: CASSVALRSGRATYNEQFF. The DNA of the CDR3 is TGTGCCAGCAGCGTAGCCCTTCGTAGCGGGAGAGCTACTTACAATGAGCAGTTCTTC.

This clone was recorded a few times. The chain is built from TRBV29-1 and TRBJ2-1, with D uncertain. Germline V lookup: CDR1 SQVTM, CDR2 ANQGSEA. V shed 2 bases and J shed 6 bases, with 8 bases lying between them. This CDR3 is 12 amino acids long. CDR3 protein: CSVETQINEQFF. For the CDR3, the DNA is TGCAGCGTTGAAACCCAGATCAATGAGCAGTTCTTC.

The CDR3 here is CASSVVSGIPDTQYF. The DNA of the CDR3 is TGTGCCAGCAGCGTCGTTAGCGGGATCCCAGATACGCAGTATTTT. The chain links TRBV9 to TRBJ2-3, with TRBD2 identical over 8 bases. V dropped 2 bases and J dropped 4; count of bases not matched to a gene: 6. Germline CDR1 is SGDLS and CDR2 is YYNGEE. This CDR3 contains 15 residues.

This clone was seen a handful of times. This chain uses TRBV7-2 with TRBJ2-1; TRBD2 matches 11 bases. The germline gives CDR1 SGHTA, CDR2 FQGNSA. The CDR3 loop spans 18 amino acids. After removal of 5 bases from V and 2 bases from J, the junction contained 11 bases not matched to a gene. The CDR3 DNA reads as TGTGCCAGCAGCCCCCGGGGCAGACTAGCGGGGACCTACAATGAGCAGTTCTTC. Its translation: CASSPRGRLAGTYNEQFF.

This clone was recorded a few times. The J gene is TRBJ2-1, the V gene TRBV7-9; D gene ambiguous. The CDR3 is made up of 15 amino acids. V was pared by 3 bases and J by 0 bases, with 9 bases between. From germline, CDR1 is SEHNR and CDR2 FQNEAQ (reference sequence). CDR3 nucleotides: TGTGCCAGCAGCTTGTACGGTAGCTCCTACAATGAGCAGTTCTTC. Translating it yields CASSLYGSSYNEQFF.

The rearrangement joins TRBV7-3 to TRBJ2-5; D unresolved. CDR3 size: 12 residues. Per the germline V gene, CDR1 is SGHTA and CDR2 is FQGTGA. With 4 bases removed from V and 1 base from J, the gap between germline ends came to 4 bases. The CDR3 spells CASSSLQETQYF. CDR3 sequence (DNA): TGTGCCAGCAGCTCACTCCAAGAGACCCAGTACTTC.

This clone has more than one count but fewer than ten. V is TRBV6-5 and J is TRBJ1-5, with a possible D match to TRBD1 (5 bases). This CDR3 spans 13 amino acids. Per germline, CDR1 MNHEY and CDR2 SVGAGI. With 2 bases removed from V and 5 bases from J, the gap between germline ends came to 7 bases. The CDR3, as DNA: TGTGCCAGCAGTTACGCCAGGGATCAGCCCCAGCATTTT. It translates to CASSYARDQPQHF.

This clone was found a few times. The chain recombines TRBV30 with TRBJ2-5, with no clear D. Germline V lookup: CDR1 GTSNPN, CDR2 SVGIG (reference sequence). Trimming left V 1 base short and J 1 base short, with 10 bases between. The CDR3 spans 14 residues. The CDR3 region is CAWSGRAIQETQYF. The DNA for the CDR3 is TGTGCCTGGAGTGGGAGAGCCATCCAAGAGACCCAGTACTTC. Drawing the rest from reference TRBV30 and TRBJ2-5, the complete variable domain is SQTIHQWPATLVQPVGSPLSLECTVEGTSNPNLYWYRQAAGRGLQLLFYSVGIGQISSEVPQNLSASRPQDRQFILSSKKLLLSDSGFYLCAWSGRAIQETQYFGPGTRLLVL.

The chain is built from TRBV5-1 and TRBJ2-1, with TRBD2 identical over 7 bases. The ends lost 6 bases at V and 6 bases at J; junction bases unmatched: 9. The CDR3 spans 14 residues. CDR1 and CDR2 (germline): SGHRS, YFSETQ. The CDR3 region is CASTTAPGGNEQFF. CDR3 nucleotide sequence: TGCGCCAGCACAACCGCCCCGGGGGGCAATGAGCAGTTCTTC.

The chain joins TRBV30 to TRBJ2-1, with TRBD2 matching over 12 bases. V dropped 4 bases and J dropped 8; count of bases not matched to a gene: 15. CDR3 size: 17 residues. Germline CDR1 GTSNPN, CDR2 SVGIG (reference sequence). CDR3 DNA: TGTGCCTGGACACTCGGCCTAGCGGGAGGGCCGGGCGATGAGCAGTTCTTC. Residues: CAWTLGLAGGPGDEQFF.

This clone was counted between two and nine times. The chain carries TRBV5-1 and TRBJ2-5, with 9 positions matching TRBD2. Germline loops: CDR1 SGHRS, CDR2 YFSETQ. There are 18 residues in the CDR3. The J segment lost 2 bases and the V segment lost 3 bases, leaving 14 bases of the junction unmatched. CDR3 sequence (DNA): TGCGCCAGCAGCTCGGGATGGCTAGCGGGGAACAGTCAAGAGACCCAGTACTTC. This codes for CASSSGWLAGNSQETQYF. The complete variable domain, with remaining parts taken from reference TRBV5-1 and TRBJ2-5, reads KAGVTQTPRYLIKTRGQQVTLSCSPISGHRSVSWYQQTPGQGLQFLFEYFSETQRNKGNFPGRFSGRQFSNSRSEMNVSTLELGDSALYLCASSSGWLAGNSQETQYFGPGTRLLVL.

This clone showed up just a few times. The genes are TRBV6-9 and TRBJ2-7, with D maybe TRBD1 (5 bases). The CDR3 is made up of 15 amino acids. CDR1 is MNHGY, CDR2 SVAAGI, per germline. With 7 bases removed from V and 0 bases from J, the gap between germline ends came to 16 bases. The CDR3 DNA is TGTGCCAGCACTACGGACACCCGGAGCTCCTACGAGCAGTACTTC. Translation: CASTTDTRSSYEQYF.

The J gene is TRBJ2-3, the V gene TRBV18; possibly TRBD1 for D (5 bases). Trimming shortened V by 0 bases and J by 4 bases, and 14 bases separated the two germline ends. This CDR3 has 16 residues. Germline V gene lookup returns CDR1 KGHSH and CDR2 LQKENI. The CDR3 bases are TGTGCCAGCTCACCACCTTCGGCAGGGCGCGCAGATACGCAGTATTTT. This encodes CASSPPSAGRADTQYF.

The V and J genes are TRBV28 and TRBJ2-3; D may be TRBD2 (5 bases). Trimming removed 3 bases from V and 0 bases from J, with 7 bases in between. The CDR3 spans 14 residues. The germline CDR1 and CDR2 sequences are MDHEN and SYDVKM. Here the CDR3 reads CASSFPGSTDTQYF. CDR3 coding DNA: TGTGCCAGCAGTTTTCCGGGGAGCACAGATACGCAGTATTTT.

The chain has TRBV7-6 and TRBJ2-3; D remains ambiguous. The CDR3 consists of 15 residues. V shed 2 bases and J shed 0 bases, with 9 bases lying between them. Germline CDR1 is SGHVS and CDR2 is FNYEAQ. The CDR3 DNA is TGTGCCAGCAGCTTATTCAGTGCTAGCACAGATACGCAGTATTTT. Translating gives CASSLFSASTDTQYF.

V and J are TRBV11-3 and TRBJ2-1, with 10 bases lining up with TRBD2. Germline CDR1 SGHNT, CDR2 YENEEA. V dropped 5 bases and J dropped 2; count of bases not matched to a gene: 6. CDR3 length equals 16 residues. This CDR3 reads CASSPPGLAAYNEQFF. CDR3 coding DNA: TGTGCCAGCAGCCCCCCTGGACTAGCGGCCTACAATGAGCAGTTCTTC.

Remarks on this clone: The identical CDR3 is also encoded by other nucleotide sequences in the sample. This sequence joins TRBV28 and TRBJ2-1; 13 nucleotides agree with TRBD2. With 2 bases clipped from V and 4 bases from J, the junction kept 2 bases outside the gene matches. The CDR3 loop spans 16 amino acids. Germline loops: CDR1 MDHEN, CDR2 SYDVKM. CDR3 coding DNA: TGTGCCAGCAGTTTAGGGACTAGCGGGGCTTACAATGAGCAGTTCTTC. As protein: CASSLGTSGAYNEQFF.

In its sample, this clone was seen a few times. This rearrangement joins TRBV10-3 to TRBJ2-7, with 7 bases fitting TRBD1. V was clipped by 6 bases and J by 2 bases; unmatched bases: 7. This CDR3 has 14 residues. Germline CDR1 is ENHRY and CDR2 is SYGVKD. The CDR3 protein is CAISGTVNAYEQYF. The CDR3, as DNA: TGTGCCATCAGCGGGACAGTCAATGCCTACGAGCAGTACTTC.

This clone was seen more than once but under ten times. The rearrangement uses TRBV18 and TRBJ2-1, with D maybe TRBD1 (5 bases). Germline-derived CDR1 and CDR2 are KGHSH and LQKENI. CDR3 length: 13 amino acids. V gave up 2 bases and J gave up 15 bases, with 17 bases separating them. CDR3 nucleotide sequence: TGTGCCAGCTCACCAACGCGAGACAGCCAAGGGTTCTTC. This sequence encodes CASSPTRDSQGFF.

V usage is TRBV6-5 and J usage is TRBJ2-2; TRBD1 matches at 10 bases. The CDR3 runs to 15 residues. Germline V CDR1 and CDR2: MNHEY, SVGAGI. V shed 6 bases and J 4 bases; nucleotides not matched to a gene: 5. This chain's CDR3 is CASRGQGVGTGELFF. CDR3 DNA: TGTGCCAGCAGAGGACAGGGGGTGGGCACCGGGGAGCTGTTTTTT.

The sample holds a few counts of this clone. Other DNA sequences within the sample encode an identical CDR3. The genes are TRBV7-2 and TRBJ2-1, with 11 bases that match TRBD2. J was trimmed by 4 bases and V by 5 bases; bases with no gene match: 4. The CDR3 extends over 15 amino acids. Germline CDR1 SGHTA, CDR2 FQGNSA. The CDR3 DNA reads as TGTGCCAGCAGCCTTGGGACTAGCGGTTACAATGAGCAGTTCTTC. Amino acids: CASSLGTSGYNEQFF.

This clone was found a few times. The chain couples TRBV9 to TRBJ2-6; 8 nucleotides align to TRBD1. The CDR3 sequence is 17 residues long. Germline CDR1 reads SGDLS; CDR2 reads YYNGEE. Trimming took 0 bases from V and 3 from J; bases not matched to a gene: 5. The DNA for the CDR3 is TGTGCCAGCAGCGTAGTGACAGGGGATTTTGGGGCCAACGTCCTGACTTTC. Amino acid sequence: CASSVVTGDFGANVLTF.

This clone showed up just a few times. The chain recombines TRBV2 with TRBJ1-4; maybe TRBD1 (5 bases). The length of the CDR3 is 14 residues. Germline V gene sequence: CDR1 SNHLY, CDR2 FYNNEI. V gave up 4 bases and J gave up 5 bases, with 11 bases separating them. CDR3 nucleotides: TGTGCCAGCAGTGCGGCAGGGCGGAATGAAAAACTGTTTTTT. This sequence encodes CASSAAGRNEKLFF.

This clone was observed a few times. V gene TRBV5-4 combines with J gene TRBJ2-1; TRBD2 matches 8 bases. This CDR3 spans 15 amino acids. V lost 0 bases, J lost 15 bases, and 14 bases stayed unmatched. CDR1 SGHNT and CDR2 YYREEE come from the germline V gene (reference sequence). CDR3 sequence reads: CASSLDGSGARVPFF. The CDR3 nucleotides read TGTGCCAGCAGCTTGGATGGTAGCGGGGCCAGAGTCCCGTTCTTC. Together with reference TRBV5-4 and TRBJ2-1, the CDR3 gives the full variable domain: ETGVTQSPTHLIKTRGQQVTLRCSSQSGHNTVSWYQQALGQGPQFIFQYYREEENGRGNFPPRFSGLQFPNYSSELNVNALELDDSALYLCASSLDGSGARVPFFGPGTRLTVL.

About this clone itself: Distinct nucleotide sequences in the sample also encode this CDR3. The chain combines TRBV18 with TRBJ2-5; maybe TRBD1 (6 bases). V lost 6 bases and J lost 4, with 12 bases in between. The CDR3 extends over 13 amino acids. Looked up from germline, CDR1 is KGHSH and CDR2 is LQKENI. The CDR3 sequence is CASSPGQGETQYF. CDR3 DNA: TGTGCCAGCTCTCCGGGACAAGGAGAGACCCAGTACTTC.

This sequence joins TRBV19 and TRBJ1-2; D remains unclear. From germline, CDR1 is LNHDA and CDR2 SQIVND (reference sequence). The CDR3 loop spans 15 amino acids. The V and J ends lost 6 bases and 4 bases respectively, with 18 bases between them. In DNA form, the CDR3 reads TGTGCCAGTAGCCGAATAAGCATCGGGAGCTATGGCTACACCTTC. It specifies CASSRISIGSYGYTF.

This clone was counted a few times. The CDR3 DNA sequence: TGTGCCAGCAGCTTAGGGGGGACTAGCGCAGATACGCAGTATTTT. This sequence encodes CASSLGGTSADTQYF. The genes are TRBV7-2 and TRBJ2-3, with 10 bases that match TRBD2. This CDR3 is 15 amino acids long. Trimming removed 1 base from V and 4 bases from J; junction bases left unmatched: 2. The V gene's germline CDR1 is SGHTA and CDR2 FQGNSA.

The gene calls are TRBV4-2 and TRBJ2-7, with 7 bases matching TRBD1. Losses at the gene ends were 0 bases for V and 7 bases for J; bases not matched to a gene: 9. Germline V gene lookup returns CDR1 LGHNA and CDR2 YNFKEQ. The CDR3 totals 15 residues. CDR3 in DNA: TGTGCCAGCAGCCAAGAGCGACAGGGTTTAAGGGAGCAGTACTTC. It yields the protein CASSQERQGLREQYF.

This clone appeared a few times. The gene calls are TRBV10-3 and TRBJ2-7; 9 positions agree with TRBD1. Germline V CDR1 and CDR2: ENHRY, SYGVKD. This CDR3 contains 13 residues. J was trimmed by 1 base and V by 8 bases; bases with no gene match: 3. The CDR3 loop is CAIGTGPSYEQYF. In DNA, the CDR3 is TGTGCCATCGGGACAGGGCCATCCTACGAGCAGTACTTC.

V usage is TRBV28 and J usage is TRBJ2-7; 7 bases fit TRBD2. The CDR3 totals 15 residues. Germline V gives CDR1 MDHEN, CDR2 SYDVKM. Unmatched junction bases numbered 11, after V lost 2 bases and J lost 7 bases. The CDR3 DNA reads TGTGCCAGCAGTTTAGGGTGGGAGGGCCTGGGAGAGCAGTACTTC. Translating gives CASSLGWEGLGEQYF.